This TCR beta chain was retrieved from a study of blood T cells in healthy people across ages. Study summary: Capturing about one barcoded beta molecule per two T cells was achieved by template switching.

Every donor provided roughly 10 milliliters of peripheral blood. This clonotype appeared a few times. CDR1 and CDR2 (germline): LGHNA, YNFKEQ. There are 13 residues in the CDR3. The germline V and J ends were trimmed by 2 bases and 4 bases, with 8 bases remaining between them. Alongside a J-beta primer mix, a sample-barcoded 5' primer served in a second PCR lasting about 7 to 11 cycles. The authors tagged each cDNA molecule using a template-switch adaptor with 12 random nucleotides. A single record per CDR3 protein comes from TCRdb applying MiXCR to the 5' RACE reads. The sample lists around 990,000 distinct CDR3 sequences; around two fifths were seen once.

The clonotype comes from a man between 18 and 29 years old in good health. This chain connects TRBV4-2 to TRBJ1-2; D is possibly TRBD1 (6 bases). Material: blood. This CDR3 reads CASSQQGPYGYTF. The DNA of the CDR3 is TGTGCCAGCAGCCAACAGGGGCCCTATGGCTACACCTTC.